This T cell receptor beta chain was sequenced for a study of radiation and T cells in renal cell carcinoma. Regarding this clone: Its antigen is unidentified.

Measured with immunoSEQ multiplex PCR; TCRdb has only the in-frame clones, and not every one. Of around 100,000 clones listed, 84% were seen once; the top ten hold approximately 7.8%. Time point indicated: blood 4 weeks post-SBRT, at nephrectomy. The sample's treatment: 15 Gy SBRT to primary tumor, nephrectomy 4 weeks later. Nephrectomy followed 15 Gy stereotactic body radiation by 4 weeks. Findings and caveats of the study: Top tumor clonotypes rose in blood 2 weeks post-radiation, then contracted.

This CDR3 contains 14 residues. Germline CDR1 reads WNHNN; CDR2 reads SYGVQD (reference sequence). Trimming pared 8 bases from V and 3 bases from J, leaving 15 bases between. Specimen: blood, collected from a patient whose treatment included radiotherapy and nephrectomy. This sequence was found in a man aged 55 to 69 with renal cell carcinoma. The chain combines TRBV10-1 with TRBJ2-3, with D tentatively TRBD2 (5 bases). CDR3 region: CASLMGDGTDTQYF. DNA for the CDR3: TGCGCCAGCCTCATGGGAGATGGTACAGATACGCAGTATTTT.